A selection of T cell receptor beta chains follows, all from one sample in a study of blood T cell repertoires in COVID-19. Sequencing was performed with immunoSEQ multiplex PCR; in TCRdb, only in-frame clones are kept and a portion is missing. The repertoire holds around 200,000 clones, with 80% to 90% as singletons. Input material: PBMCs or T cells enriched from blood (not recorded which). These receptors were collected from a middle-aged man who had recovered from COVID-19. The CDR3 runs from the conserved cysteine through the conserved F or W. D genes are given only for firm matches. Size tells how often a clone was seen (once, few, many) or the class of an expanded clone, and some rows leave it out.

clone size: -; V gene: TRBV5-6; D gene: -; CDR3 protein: CASQEGGFYEQYF
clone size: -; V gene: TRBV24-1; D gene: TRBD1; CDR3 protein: CATRGTGRYEQFF
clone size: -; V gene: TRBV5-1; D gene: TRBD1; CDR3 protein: CASSSRTGREETQYF
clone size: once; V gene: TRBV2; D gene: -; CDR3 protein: CASSRRDTGELFF
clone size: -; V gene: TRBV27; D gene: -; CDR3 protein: CASSLFRNTEAFF
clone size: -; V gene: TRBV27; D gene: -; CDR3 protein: CASSSPVRENNQPQHF
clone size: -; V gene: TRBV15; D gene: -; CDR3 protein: CATSRDSAGEQYF
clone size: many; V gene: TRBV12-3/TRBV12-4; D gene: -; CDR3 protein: CASSLGYEQYF
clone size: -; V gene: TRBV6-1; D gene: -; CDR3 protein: CASSEPSGTDTQYF
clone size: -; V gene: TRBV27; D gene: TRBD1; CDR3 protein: CASSRLQGASLFNEQFF
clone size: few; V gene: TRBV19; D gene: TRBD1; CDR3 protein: CASSDLQGTEAFF
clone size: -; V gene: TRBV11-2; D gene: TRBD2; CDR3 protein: CASSSLAGGTDTQYF
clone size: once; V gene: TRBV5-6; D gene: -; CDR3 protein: CASSRTTGIKNQPQHF
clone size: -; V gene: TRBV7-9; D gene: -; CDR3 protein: CASSLEAVPTF
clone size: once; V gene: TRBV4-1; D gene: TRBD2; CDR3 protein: CASSLGGGANNEQFF
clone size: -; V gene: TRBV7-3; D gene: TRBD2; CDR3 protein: CASSPRGVTSGANVLTF
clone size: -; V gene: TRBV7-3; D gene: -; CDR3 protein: CASTQGGGANVLTF
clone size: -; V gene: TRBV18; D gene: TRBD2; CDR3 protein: CASSRPLGASGKFSPYEQYF
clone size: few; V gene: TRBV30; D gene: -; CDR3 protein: CAWSKERRTDTQYF
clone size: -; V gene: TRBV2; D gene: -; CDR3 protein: CASNPGFQRNTIYF
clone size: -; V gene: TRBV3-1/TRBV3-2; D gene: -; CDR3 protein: CASSQRRSVGRIAFF
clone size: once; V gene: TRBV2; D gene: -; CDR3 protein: CACPSGTPSNSGNTIYF
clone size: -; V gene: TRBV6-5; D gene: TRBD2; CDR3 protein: CASSSVREMYNEQFF
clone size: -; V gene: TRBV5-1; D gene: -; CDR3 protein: CASSGGGQETQYF
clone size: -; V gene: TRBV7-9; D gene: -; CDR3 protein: CASSPLRTGGLNEQFF
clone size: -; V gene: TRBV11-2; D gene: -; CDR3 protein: CASSPGRGSANQPQHF
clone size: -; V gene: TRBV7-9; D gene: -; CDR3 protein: CASSLSTRETATYEQYF
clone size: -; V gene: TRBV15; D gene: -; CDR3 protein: CATSRDLGGGGYGYTF
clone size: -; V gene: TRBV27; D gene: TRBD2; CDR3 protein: CASSLVAGGPGETQYF
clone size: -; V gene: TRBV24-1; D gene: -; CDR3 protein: CATSVGSSGGNQPQHF